These 27 T cell receptor beta chains were sequenced from one sample in a study of beta chain features in type 1 diabetes. The investigators reverse transcribed all of the isolated RNA, so they sequenced expressed TCRB transcripts. The assay was immunoSEQ multiplex PCR, and TCRdb's table has in-frame clones only and misses some. The sample includes roughly 350,000 clones, approximately 11% of them seen just once. Specimen: naive CD4+ T cells from blood. Every receptor here comes from a woman aged 25-40 years in good health.

This clone has just one count. The chain carries TRBV6-5 and TRBJ1-3, with TRBD1 matching 7 bases. Trimming took 4 bases from V and 0 from J; bases not matched to a gene: 3. The CDR3 covers 15 residues. Germline CDR1 is MNHEY and CDR2 is SVGAGI. CDR3 DNA sequence: TGTGCCAGCAGTTTCAGGGGGACCTCTGGAAACACCATATATTTT. Residues: CASSFRGTSGNTIYF.

The chain is built from TRBV28 and TRBJ1-1; possibly TRBD1 for D (5 bases). CDR3 length: 14 amino acids. V lost 5 bases, J lost 7 bases, and 17 bases lay in between. Germline V CDR1 and CDR2: MDHEN, SYDVKM. CDR3 coding DNA: TGTGCCAGCAGTCCTGTAGGGGCGCGGATTGAAGCTTTCTTT. Amino acid sequence: CASSPVGARIEAFF.

This clone was seen more than once but under ten times. CDR3 sequence: CASSFNRGLDTGELFF. The CDR3 region has the DNA TGTGCCAGCAGCTTTAACAGGGGGCTTGACACCGGGGAGCTGTTTTTT. The rearrangement joins TRBV11-1 to TRBJ2-2; 9 nucleotides match TRBD1. J was trimmed by 3 bases and V by 3 bases; bases with no gene match: 5. The CDR3 spans 16 residues. Germline values: CDR1 SGHAT, CDR2 FQDESV (reference sequence). Supplemented by reference TRBV11-1 and TRBJ2-2, the full variable domain reads EAEVAQSPRYKITEKSQAVAFWCDPISGHATLYWYRQILGQGPELLVQFQDESVVDDSQLPKDRFSAERLKGVDSTLKIQPAELGDSAMYLCASSFNRGLDTGELFFGEGSRLTVL.

This clone occurred a few times. V is TRBV27 and J is TRBJ2-5; no definite D call. The CDR3 has 13 amino acids. Trimming took off 5 bases at V and 5 bases at J, with 12 bases between the two ends. The germline gives CDR1 MNHEY, CDR2 SMNVEV (reference sequence). The CDR3 DNA reads as TGTGCCAGCAGTACGGTGTTCGGGGAGACCCAGTACTTC. Residues: CASSTVFGETQYF.

The V gene is TRBV11-3, the J gene TRBJ1-1; D is unclear. The CDR3 is made up of 13 amino acids. The germline V gene has CDR1 SGHNT and CDR2 YENEEA. The V gene lost 1 base and the J gene lost 1 base, with 4 bases spanning the gap. Here the CDR3 reads CASSLVSNTEAFF. In DNA, the CDR3 is TGTGCCAGCAGCTTAGTCTCGAACACTGAAGCTTTCTTT.

The CDR3 is CASSVASAYNEQFF. In DNA form, the CDR3 reads TGTGCCAGCAGCGTAGCCAGCGCGTACAATGAGCAGTTCTTC. The J gene is TRBJ2-1, the V gene TRBV9; D gene uncertain. The V end was cut by 0 bases, the J end by 4 bases, with 8 bases between. Germline loops: CDR1 SGDLS, CDR2 YYNGEE. This CDR3 has 14 amino acids.

This clone showed up just a few times. This chain uses TRBV29-1 with TRBJ2-1; TRBD2 aligns across 14 bases. Germline CDR1 SQVTM, CDR2 ANQGSEA. The V gene end was trimmed by 6 bases and the J gene end by 5 bases; junction bases not matched to a gene: 6. The CDR3 spans 15 residues. The CDR3 DNA sequence: TGCAGCGTCGGGACTAGCGGGAGTCGGAACAATGAGCAGTTCTTC. Its protein product is CSVGTSGSRNNEQFF.

This clone was seen more than once but under ten times. V usage is TRBV4-3 and J usage is TRBJ2-3; the match to TRBD2 covers 7 bases. The junction had 1 base not matched to a gene; V was cut back by 4 bases and J by 0 bases. The germline gives CDR1 LGHNA, CDR2 YSLEER. This CDR3 spans 14 amino acids. The CDR3 loop reads CASSLAGSTDTQYF. The DNA for the CDR3 is TGCGCCAGCAGCCTAGCGGGCAGCACAGATACGCAGTATTTT.

This rearrangement joins TRBV6-5 to TRBJ2-5; 7 nucleotides match TRBD2. The CDR3 has 15 amino acids. The J segment lost 0 bases and the V segment lost 2 bases, leaving 3 bases of the junction unmatched. Germline CDR1 reads MNHEY; CDR2 reads SVGAGI. The CDR3 coding sequence is TGTGCCAGCAGTTACACCGGGGGGTACCAAGAGACCCAGTACTTC. Translating gives CASSYTGGYQETQYF.

V and J are TRBV7-3 and TRBJ1-1; D may be TRBD1 (5 bases). CDR3 size: 12 residues. The germline V and J ends were trimmed by 8 bases and 1 base, with 8 bases remaining between them. Germline-derived CDR1 and CDR2 are SGHTA and FQGTGA. The CDR3 sequence is CASGQGNTEAFF. CDR3 nucleotide sequence: TGTGCCAGCGGCCAGGGGAACACTGAAGCTTTCTTT.

Regarding this clone: One end of the junction varies from germline; a read error may be responsible. J is TRBJ2-2 and V is TRBV7-7; D is perhaps TRBD2 (7 bases). Germline CDR1 SSHAT, CDR2 FNYEAQ (reference sequence). The CDR3 is 16 amino acids. The CDR3 coding sequence is TGTGCTAGCAGCTTAGGAGCCCCCGGGGGGCCCGGGGAGCTGTTTTTT. Its protein product is CASSLGAPGGPGELFF.

This sequence joins TRBV9 and TRBJ2-4; the D gene is possibly TRBD2 (5 bases). The CDR3 consists of 14 residues. The V end lost 5 bases, the J end lost 1 base, and 10 bases lay between the germline ends. Germline CDR1 and CDR2: SGDLS and YYNGEE. DNA of the CDR3: TGTGCCAGCAGTAGGGAGTGGGCCAAAAACATTCAGTACTTC. Protein sequence: CASSREWAKNIQYF.

The rearrangement joins TRBV7-9 to TRBJ2-1; D perhaps matches TRBD2 (6 bases). V was shortened by 1 base and J by 7 bases, with 20 bases between the two germline ends. The CDR3 runs to 17 residues. Germline assignment: CDR1 SEHNR and CDR2 FQNEAQ (reference sequence). CDR3 region: CASSLGSLAGNLNEQFF. The CDR3 DNA follows: TGTGCCAGCAGCTTAGGATCACTGGCGGGAAACTTAAATGAGCAGTTCTTC.

This clone was recorded a few times. The chain recombines TRBV7-2 with TRBJ2-1; D is possibly TRBD1 (5 bases). The CDR3 has 15 residues. The V and J ends lost 5 bases and 5 bases respectively, with 16 bases between them. The germline V gene encodes CDR1 SGHTA and CDR2 FQGNSA. CDR3: CASSQSQGSNNEQFF. CDR3 nucleotides: TGTGCCAGCAGCCAATCCCAGGGTTCCAACAATGAGCAGTTCTTC.

J is TRBJ1-1 and V is TRBV7-2; D possibly corresponds to TRBD1 (5 bases). CDR3 length: 15 residues. Deletions cut 7 bases from V and 1 base from J, with 16 bases between. Per germline, CDR1 SGHTA and CDR2 FQGNSA. CDR3 in amino acids: CASTTQMTENTEAFF. The CDR3 DNA follows: TGTGCCAGCACTACTCAGATGACAGAGAACACTGAAGCTTTCTTT.

The genes are TRBV7-9 and TRBJ2-7; D gene unclear. The V gene lost 5 bases and the J gene lost 6 bases, with 11 bases spanning the gap. This CDR3 has 12 amino acids. The germline CDR1 and CDR2 sequences are SEHNR and FQNEAQ (reference sequence). The CDR3 here is CASSPRSVEQYF. The CDR3, as DNA: TGTGCCAGCAGCCCCCGGTCCGTCGAGCAGTACTTC.

This clone was seen more than once but under ten times. This rearrangement joins TRBV11-3 to TRBJ2-1; a weak D match, TRBD1 (5 bases). The CDR3 has 13 amino acids. The germline gives CDR1 SGHNT, CDR2 YENEEA. Trimming took off 4 bases at V and 4 bases at J, with 8 bases between the two ends. The CDR3 DNA is TGTGCCAGCAGCTCGGACACGTACAATGAGCAGTTCTTC. Its translation is CASSSDTYNEQFF.

This rearrangement joins TRBV9 to TRBJ2-1; 10 nucleotides align to TRBD2. The V gene's germline CDR1 is SGDLS and CDR2 YYNGEE. This CDR3 is built from 14 residues. V lost 5 bases to trimming and J lost 10 bases; unmatched junction nucleotides: 9. CDR3 DNA: TGTGCCAGCAGTTCAACTAGCGGGAAAAACGAGCAGTTCTTC. Encoded protein: CASSSTSGKNEQFF.

The chain couples TRBV2 to TRBJ2-2; no definite D call. Per the germline V gene, CDR1 is SNHLY and CDR2 is FYNNEI. This CDR3 has 12 amino acids. V lost 3 bases, J lost 5 bases, and 4 bases lay in between. The CDR3 DNA follows: TGTGCCAGCAGTGATATTACCGGGGAGCTGTTTTTT. Its protein product is CASSDITGELFF.

The chain joins TRBV30 to TRBJ2-1; TRBD1 is a possible D gene (5 bases). CDR1 GTSNPN and CDR2 SVGIG come from the germline V gene (reference sequence). This CDR3 has 15 residues. Trimming removed 2 bases from V and 2 bases from J, with 13 bases in between. CDR3 bases: TGTGCCTGGAGTACTGGGGCCAGTACCTACAATGAGCAGTTCTTC. Protein product: CAWSTGASTYNEQFF.

In its sample, this clone was seen a few times. The V gene is TRBV4-3, the J gene TRBJ2-3, with 11 positions matching TRBD2. Germline lookup yields CDR1 LGHNA and CDR2 YSLEER. V lost 2 bases and J lost 5; bases outside the gene matches: 6. This CDR3 contains 16 residues. This CDR3 reads CASSQQLAGVEDTQYF. Written as DNA, the CDR3 is TGCGCCAGCAGCCAACAACTAGCGGGAGTTGAAGATACGCAGTATTTT.

This chain uses TRBV7-9 with TRBJ2-5, with D possibly TRBD1 on 5 matching bases. Germline V CDR1 and CDR2: SEHNR, FQNEAQ (reference sequence). V lost 3 bases and J lost 0, with 8 bases in between. This CDR3 has 14 amino acids. In nucleotides, the CDR3 is TGTGCCAGCAGCTTCCGACAGAACCAAGAGACCCAGTACTTC. This translates into CASSFRQNQETQYF.

The chain couples TRBV27 to TRBJ2-3; no clear D gene. The CDR3 loop spans 13 amino acids. Germline-derived CDR1 and CDR2 are MNHEY and SMNVEV (reference sequence). V lost 6 bases to trimming and J lost 2 bases, with 9 bases between them. The CDR3: CASSSPITDTQYF. CDR3 bases: TGTGCCAGCAGCTCTCCTATCACAGATACGCAGTATTTT.

This sequence joins TRBV6-6 and TRBJ2-1, with D tentatively TRBD2 (5 bases). From germline, CDR1 is MNHNY and CDR2 SVGAGI (reference sequence). Trimming left V 6 bases short and J 5 bases short, with 17 bases between. The CDR3 contains 15 residues. The chain's CDR3 is CASSGVGFRNNEQFF. The CDR3 DNA follows: TGTGCCAGCAGCGGGGTCGGTTTCCGTAACAATGAGCAGTTCTTC.

This clone was seen only a few times. CDR3 bases: TGTGCCAGCAGCGTAGCGGGAGTCAACTACAATGAGCAGTTCTTC. Its translation: CASSVAGVNYNEQFF. The genes are TRBV11-2 and TRBJ2-1; 9 nucleotides align to TRBD2. V was clipped by 5 bases and J by 3 bases; unmatched bases: 5. The CDR3 contains 15 residues. The V gene's germline CDR1 is SGHAT and CDR2 FQNNGV.

J is TRBJ2-7 and V is TRBV7-3, with 7 bases identical to TRBD1. The CDR3 is made up of 14 amino acids. The germline CDR1 and CDR2 sequences are SGHTA and FQGTGA. V was clipped by 3 bases and J by 6 bases; unmatched bases: 8. This CDR3 reads CASSLVQGTGEQYF. In nucleotides, the CDR3 is TGTGCCAGCAGCTTGGTACAGGGGACCGGCGAGCAGTACTTC.

This clone appeared a single time. The chain is built from TRBV15 and TRBJ2-3, with 10 bases aligning to TRBD2. Germline V gene data show CDR1 as LNHNV and CDR2 as YYDKDF (reference sequence). V dropped 3 bases and J dropped 1; count of bases not matched to a gene: 10. The CDR3 has 18 amino acids. CDR3 coding DNA: TGTGCCACCAGCAGTCCCAGCGGGAGGGAAGTAGGCACAGATACGCAGTATTTT. Amino acid sequence: CATSSPSGREVGTDTQYF. The entire variable domain, with the rest obtained from reference TRBV15 and TRBJ2-3, is as follows: DAMVIQNPRYQVTQFGKPVTLSCSQTLNHNVMYWYQQKSSQAPKLLFHYYDKDFNNEADTPDNFQSRRPNTSFCFLDIRSPGLGDTAMYLCATSSPSGREVGTDTQYFGPGTRLTVL.